The 10 T cell receptor beta chains in this list originate from one sample, sequenced in a study of blood T cell repertoires in COVID-19 (TCRdb year 2020). The library was generated by the immunoSEQ multiplex PCR assay. TCRdb mirrors the immuneACCESS table, restricted to in-frame sequences. Some clones are absent from its copies; in checked studies, under half trace to an unresolved V gene, and the reason for the others is unknown. Within this sample are 200,000 or so clones, with 70% to 90% of them counted one time only. The biggest ten clones account for around 2.9% of the sample. The specimen was peripheral blood. These TCRs come from a man aged 45-65 years who had recovered from COVID-19.

The V gene is TRBV24-1, the J gene TRBJ2-3; 10 bases are a match to TRBD2. Per germline, CDR1 KGHDR and CDR2 SFDVKD. After removal of 3 bases from V and 5 bases from J, the junction contained 10 bases not matched to a gene. The CDR3 consists of 17 residues. The chain's CDR3 is CATSDPTLAGVGDTQYF. The CDR3 DNA reads as TGTGCCACCAGTGATCCGACGCTAGCGGGAGTGGGAGATACGCAGTATTTT.

This clone was recorded a few times. The chain is built from TRBV20-1 and TRBJ2-7, with 10 bases lining up with TRBD1. The CDR3 is made up of 14 amino acids. Per the germline V gene, CDR1 is DFQATT and CDR2 is SNEGSKA (reference sequence). The J segment lost 2 bases and the V segment lost 3 bases, leaving 4 bases of the junction unmatched. The CDR3 loop reads CSASRGQGAYEQYF. CDR3 nucleotide sequence: TGCAGTGCTAGTAGAGGACAGGGGGCCTACGAGCAGTACTTC.

J is TRBJ1-6 and V is TRBV27; D not certain. The CDR3 covers 15 residues. V lost 7 bases and J lost 10, with 20 bases in between. Germline CDR1 MNHEY, CDR2 SMNVEV (reference sequence). Written as DNA, the CDR3 is TGTGCCAGCACCGCCTGGGGAGGAATTGGGTCACCCCTCCACTTT. Protein sequence: CASTAWGGIGSPLHF.

The count of this clone is one. V is TRBV7-2 and J is TRBJ2-7, with TRBD1 identical over 9 bases. With 0 bases clipped from V and 2 bases from J, the junction kept 2 bases outside the gene matches. Germline assignment: CDR1 SGHTA and CDR2 FQGNSA. The CDR3 is made up of 15 amino acids. For the CDR3, the DNA is TGTGCCAGCAGCTTAGCGGGGACAGGGACCTACGAGCAGTACTTC. The encoded protein is CASSLAGTGTYEQYF.

The CDR3 sequence: CASSKAPRQGYFEQYF. CDR3 in DNA: TGTGCCAGCAGCAAAGCCCCGAGACAGGGGTACTTCGAGCAGTACTTC. The rearrangement uses TRBV6-2 or TRBV6-3 and TRBJ2-7; 8 nucleotides align to TRBD1. The CDR3 covers 16 residues. Germline V gene sequence: CDR1 MNHEY, CDR2 SVGEGT. The V gene end was trimmed by 6 bases and the J gene end by 6 bases; junction bases not matched to a gene: 16.

The J gene is TRBJ2-1, the V gene TRBV11-2; TRBD1 agrees at 9 bases. Germline CDR1 reads SGHAT; CDR2 reads FQNNGV. This CDR3 region has 16 residues. The ends lost 7 bases at V and 5 bases at J; junction bases unmatched: 12. DNA for the CDR3: TGTGCCAGCACCTTCCCCGGGACAGGGAGGAACAATGAGCAGTTCTTC. It translates to CASTFPGTGRNNEQFF.

The V and J genes are TRBV7-2 and TRBJ1-1; D possibly corresponds to TRBD1 (5 bases). Germline V gene sequence: CDR1 SGHTA, CDR2 FQGNSA. The V end was cut by 0 bases, the J end by 3 bases, with 14 bases between. CDR3 length: 16 amino acids. The DNA for the CDR3 is TGTGCCAGCAGCTTAGCGCTTGTCAGGGCGGACACTGAAGCTTTCTTT. This codes for CASSLALVRADTEAFF.

The V and J genes are TRBV5-8 and TRBJ1-5, with 7 bases identical to TRBD1. The V and J ends lost 0 bases and 0 bases, in that order; junction bases with no gene match: 6. The CDR3 is 17 residues long. Germline V gene sequence: CDR1 SGHTS, CDR2 YDEGEE. CDR3 residues: CASSLVSGGYSNQPQHF. CDR3 bases: TGTGCCAGCAGCTTGGTGTCAGGGGGTTATAGCAATCAGCCCCAGCATTTT.

J is TRBJ1-1 and V is TRBV6-2 or TRBV6-3; D unresolved. Germline V gene data show CDR1 as MNHEY and CDR2 as SVGEGT. V lost 6 bases and J lost 2, with 19 bases in between. The CDR3 is 16 amino acids. The CDR3 here is CASSLRNLGVNTEAFF. Here the CDR3 DNA reads TGTGCCAGCAGCCTACGAAACCTCGGGGTAAACACTGAAGCTTTCTTT.

This clone was detected a few times. The chain links TRBV7-2 to TRBJ2-2; TRBD1 might be the D (5 bases). The CDR3 has 14 amino acids. CDR1 and CDR2 (germline): SGHTA, FQGNSA. Trimming shortened V by 5 bases and J by 1 base, and 8 bases separated the two germline ends. The CDR3 sequence: CASSVDRNTGELFF. DNA for the CDR3: TGTGCCAGCAGCGTAGACAGGAACACCGGGGAGCTGTTTTTT.